A selection of T cell receptor beta chains follows, all from one sample in a study of blood T cell repertoires in COVID-19. Data came from immunoSEQ multiplex PCR; TCRdb stores just in-frame clones and leaves some out. Among under 200,000 clones listed, roughly 80% were seen once. Sample: peripheral blood. The receptors here all came from a woman aged 30 to 39 with acute or convalescent COVID-19. Both conserved end residues are part of each CDR3. A D gene is named only where the DNA matches it firmly. Clone size is stated in some rows and not others, as once, few, many or a class when expanded.

NA	TRBV7-2	TRBJ2-3	once	TGTGCCAGCAGCCCGGAGGGGCGGGGAGATACGCAGTATTTT	CASSPEGRGDTQYF
TRBD2	TRBV29-1	TRBJ2-7	few	TGCAGCGTTGTAGGACTAGCGGGAGGGAAGACCTCTACTAAGAGGCAGTACTTC	CSVVGLAGGKTSTKRQYF
TRBD1	TRBV19	TRBJ1-1	NA	TGTGCCAGTAGTGGACAGGGGGTTACTGAAGCTTTCTTT	CASSGQGVTEAFF
NA	TRBV6-5	TRBJ2-7	NA	TGTGCCAGCAGTTACTCCGAGGGAACCGAGCAGTACTTC	CASSYSEGTEQYF
NA	TRBV5-4	TRBJ2-7	NA	TGTGCCAGCAGCTTGGGGACTTATAACTACGAGCAGTACTTC	CASSLGTYNYEQYF
TRBD1	TRBV19	TRBJ1-2	NA	TGTGCCAGTAGTATCCCACGCCCCGGGACAGCTTCTTATGGCTACACCTTC	CASSIPRPGTASYGYTF
NA	TRBV7-3	TRBJ2-3	NA	TGTGCCAGCAGCTTAAGTCCCCTACTACCGGGGGTACCCACAGATACGCAGTATTTT	CASSLSPLLPGVPTDTQYF
NA	TRBV6-2/TRBV6-3	TRBJ2-5	NA	TGTGCCAGCAGCCCGGGGGCTAGCGGTGAGACCCAGTACTTC	CASSPGASGETQYF
NA	TRBV6-5	TRBJ1-1	NA	TGTGCCAGCAGTTACCAGGGCATGAACACTGAAGCTTTCTTT	CASSYQGMNTEAFF
TRBD1	TRBV6-2/TRBV6-3	TRBJ1-5	NA	TGTGCCAGCAGCCTTGACAGGGGATATCAGCCCCAGCATTTT	CASSLDRGYQPQHF
NA	TRBV27	TRBJ1-6	NA	TGTGCCAGCAGTTTAAAAGTACTCAATTCACCCCTCCACTTT	CASSLKVLNSPLHF
NA	TRBV4-2	TRBJ1-2	NA	TGTGCCAGCAGCCAAGGGGCCCCCTCCTATATCGGCTACACCTTC	CASSQGAPSYIGYTF
TRBD1	TRBV4-1	TRBJ2-7	NA	TGCGCCAGCAGCCATGACCCGGGACAGGGGGCCTACGAGCAGTACTTC	CASSHDPGQGAYEQYF
NA	TRBV28	TRBJ2-6	NA	TGTGCCAGCAGTCAACAGGGCTTTGGGGCCAACGTCCTGACTTTC	CASSQQGFGANVLTF
TRBD1	TRBV25-1	TRBJ2-5	NA	TGTGCCAGCAGTGCCTCACAGGGGTACGAGACCCAGTACTTC	CASSASQGYETQYF
TRBD1	TRBV5-1	TRBJ2-7	few	TGCGCCAGCAGCCGACATAATACAGGGGGCTCCTACGAGCAGTACTTC	CASSRHNTGGSYEQYF
NA	TRBV5-1	TRBJ1-6	NA	TGCGCCAGCAGCTTGGAGCTGACACCAAATTCACCCCTCCACTTT	CASSLELTPNSPLHF
NA	TRBV28	TRBJ1-6	NA	TGTGCCAGCAGTTTAAGAGGGGGACCCCTCCACTTT	CASSLRGGPLHF
TRBD2	TRBV11-3	TRBJ2-3	NA	TGTGCCAGCAGCTTAGGGCCAGCGGGGGGCTCAGATACGCAGTATTTT	CASSLGPAGGSDTQYF
TRBD1	TRBV19	TRBJ2-6	NA	TGTGCCAGTAGTATTTCTTGGACAGGGGGCCTCTCTGGGGCCAACGTCCTGACTTTC	CASSISWTGGLSGANVLTF
NA	TRBV4-2	TRBJ1-1	few	TGTGCCAGCAGCCAAGACAGTACCTCAATTAACACTGAAGCTTTCTTT	CASSQDSTSINTEAFF
TRBD1	TRBV18	TRBJ1-4	NA	TGTGCCAGCTCACCACCCGACAGGGCTGGGGAAAAACTGTTTTTT	CASSPPDRAGEKLFF
TRBD2	TRBV7-2	TRBJ2-5	few	TGTGCCAGCAGCTTAGTATTCTTAGCGGGGGTAAAAGAGACCCAGTACTTC	CASSLVFLAGVKETQYF
NA	TRBV27	TRBJ1-4	few	TGTGCCAGCAGTGGGCCAGGTGGTGAAAAACTGTTTTTT	CASSGPGGEKLFF